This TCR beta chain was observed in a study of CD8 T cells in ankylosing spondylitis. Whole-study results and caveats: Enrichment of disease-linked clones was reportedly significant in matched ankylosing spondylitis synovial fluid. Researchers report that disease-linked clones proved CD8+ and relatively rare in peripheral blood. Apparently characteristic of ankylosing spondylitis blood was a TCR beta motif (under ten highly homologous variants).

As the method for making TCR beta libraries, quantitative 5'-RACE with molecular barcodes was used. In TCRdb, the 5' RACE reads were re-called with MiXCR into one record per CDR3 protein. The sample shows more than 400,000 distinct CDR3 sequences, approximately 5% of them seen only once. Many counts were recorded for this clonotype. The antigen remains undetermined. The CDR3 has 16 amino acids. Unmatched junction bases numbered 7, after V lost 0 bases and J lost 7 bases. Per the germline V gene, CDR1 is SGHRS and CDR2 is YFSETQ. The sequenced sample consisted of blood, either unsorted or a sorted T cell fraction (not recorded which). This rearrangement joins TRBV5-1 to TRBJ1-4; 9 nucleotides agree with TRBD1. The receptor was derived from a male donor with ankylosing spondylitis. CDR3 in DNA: TGCGCCAGCAGCTTGGCCATCGCGACAGGGGGTGAAAAACTGTTTTTT. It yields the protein CASSLAIATGGEKLFF.